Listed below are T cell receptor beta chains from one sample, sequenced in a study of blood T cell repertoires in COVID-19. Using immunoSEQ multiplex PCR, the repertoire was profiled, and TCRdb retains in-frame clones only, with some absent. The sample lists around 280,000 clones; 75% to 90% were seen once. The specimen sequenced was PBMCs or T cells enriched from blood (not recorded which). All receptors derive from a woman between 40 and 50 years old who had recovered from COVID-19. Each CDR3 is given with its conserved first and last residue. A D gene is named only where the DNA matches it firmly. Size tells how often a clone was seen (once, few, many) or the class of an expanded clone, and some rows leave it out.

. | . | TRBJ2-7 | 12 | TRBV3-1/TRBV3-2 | TGTGCCAGCGGGGCCAGACCCTACGAGCAGTACTTC | CASGARPYEQYF
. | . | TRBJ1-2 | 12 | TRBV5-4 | TGTGCCAGCAGCTGGGACATGAGTGGCTACACCTTC | CASSWDMSGYTF
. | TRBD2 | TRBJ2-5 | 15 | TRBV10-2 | TGCGCCAGCAGTGAGTACGGGACTAGCCGAGAGACCCAGTACTTC | CASSEYGTSRETQYF
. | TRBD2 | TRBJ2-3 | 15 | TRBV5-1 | TGCGCCAGCAGCGCCTTGGGTCTAGCGGCAGATACGCAGTATTTT | CASSALGLAADTQYF
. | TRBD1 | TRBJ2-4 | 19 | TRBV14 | TGTGCCAGCAGCCTCGGGGCGGGACAGGGGGCGTTGTCCAAAAACATTCAGTACTTC | CASSLGAGQGALSKNIQYF
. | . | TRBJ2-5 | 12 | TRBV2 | TGTGCCAGCAGCCGACTGGGTACGGCCCAGTACTTC | CASSRLGTAQYF
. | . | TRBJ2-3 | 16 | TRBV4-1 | TGCGCCAGCAGCCAAGACGCTCTAGTATCTGGCGATACGCAGTATTTT | CASSQDALVSGDTQYF
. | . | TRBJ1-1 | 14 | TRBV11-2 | TGTGCCAGCAGCCTGATAGGGGTGAACACTGAAGCTTTCTTT | CASSLIGVNTEAFF
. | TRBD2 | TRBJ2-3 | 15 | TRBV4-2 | TGTGCCAGCAGCCCTATGACTAGCGCCACAGATACGCAGTATTTT | CASSPMTSATDTQYF
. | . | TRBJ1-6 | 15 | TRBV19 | TGTGCCAGTAGGGAGGGTTTTTCCTATAATTCACCCCTCCACTTT | CASREGFSYNSPLHF
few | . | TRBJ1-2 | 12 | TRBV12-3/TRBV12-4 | TGTGCCAGCAGCCTCGGGACTCTTGGCTACACCTTC | CASSLGTLGYTF
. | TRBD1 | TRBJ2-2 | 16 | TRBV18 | TGTGCCAGCTCACCGGGGACAGGGCGGGACACCGGGGAGCTGTTTTTT | CASSPGTGRDTGELFF
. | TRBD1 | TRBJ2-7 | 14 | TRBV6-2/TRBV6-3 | TGTGCCAGCAGTAGGGGACAGGGCCATTACGAGCAGTACTTC | CASSRGQGHYEQYF
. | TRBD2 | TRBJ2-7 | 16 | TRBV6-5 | TGTGCCAGCAGTTACTCGACAGGACTAGCGGGAGAGGACCAGTACTTC | CASSYSTGLAGEDQYF
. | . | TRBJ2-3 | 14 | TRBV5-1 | TGCGCCAGCAGCATCGGTTCCCCACTAGATACGCAGTATTTT | CASSIGSPLDTQYF
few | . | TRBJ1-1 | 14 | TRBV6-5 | TGTGCCAGCAGTCGTAATCAGGGGACCACTGAAGCTTTCTTT | CASSRNQGTTEAFF
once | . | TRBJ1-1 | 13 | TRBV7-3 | TGTGCCAGCAGCTTAGAACAGAACACTGAAGCTTTCTTT | CASSLEQNTEAFF
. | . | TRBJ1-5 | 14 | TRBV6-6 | TGTGCCAGCAGCCCTCAGGGTATCCGGCAGCCCCAGCATTTT | CASSPQGIRQPQHF
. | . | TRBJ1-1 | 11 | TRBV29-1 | TGCAGCGGTAAGCAGAACACTGAAGCTTTCTTT | CSGKQNTEAFF
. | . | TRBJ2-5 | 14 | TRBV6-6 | TGTGCCAGCAGTTACTCGAACAGGGAAGAGACCCAGTACTTC | CASSYSNREETQYF
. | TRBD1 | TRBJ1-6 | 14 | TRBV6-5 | TGTGCCAGCAGTTACGCAGGGGGGAATTCACCCCTCCACTTT | CASSYAGGNSPLHF
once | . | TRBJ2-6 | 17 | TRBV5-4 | TGTGCCAGCAGCTTGGGACACCGTACCTCTGGGGCCAACGTCCTGACTTTC | CASSLGHRTSGANVLTF
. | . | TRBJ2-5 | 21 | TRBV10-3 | TGTGCCATCAGTGAGTCGATTGAGAGGGATCTTTGGTGGACAGCCCAAGAGACCCAGTACTTC | CAISESIERDLWWTAQETQYF
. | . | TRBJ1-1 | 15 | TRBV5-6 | TGTGCCAGCAGCCTAACCGGGACACATCTGGCTGAAGCTTTCTTT | CASSLTGTHLAEAFF
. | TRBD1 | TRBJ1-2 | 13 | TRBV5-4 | TGTGCCAGCAGTTTGGACAGGGCCTATGGCTACACCTTC | CASSLDRAYGYTF
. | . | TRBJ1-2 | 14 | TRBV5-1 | TGCGCCAGCAGCTCGTCGACAGGCGCCTATGGCTACACCTTC | CASSSSTGAYGYTF
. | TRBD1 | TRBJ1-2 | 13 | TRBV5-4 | TGTGCCAGCAGTCCGGACAGGGCAGGTGGCTACACCTTC | CASSPDRAGGYTF
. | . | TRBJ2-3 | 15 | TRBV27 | TGTGCCAGCAGTTTAGCGGGGGCCCGCACAGATACGCAGTATTTT | CASSLAGARTDTQYF
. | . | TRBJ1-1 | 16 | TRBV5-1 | TGCGCCAGCAGCTTGGGAGCACTCCGGGTGGACACTGAAGCTTTCTTT | CASSLGALRVDTEAFF